This T cell receptor beta chain was found in a study of blood T cells in healthy people across ages. Primed by a sample-barcoded 5' primer and a J-beta primer mix, a second PCR proceeded for roughly 6 to 12 cycles. TCRdb re-derived calls from the 5' RACE reads in MiXCR, one entry per CDR3 protein. The table records approximately 690,000 distinct CDR3 sequences, under 70% of them present only once. There are a few counts of this clonotype. The ends were cut back, 7 bases at V and 4 bases at J, with 16 bases in the middle. The CDR3 sequence is 14 residues long. Per germline, CDR1 LGHDT and CDR2 YNNKEL (reference sequence).

V and J are TRBV3-1 and TRBJ1-2; D is possibly TRBD1 (6 bases). The TCR originated in a man between 60 and 75 years old in good health. What was sequenced was blood. The CDR3 region is CASTLQGFPYGYTF. CDR3 in DNA: TGTGCCAGCACCCTACAGGGCTTTCCCTATGGCTACACCTTC. The full variable domain, with the rest looked up from reference TRBV3-1 and TRBJ1-2, is DTAVSQTPKYLVTQMGNDKSIKCEQNLGHDTMYWYKQDSKKFLKIMFSYNNKELIINETVPNRFSPKSPDKAHLNLHINSLELGDSAVYFCASTLQGFPYGYTFGSGTRLTVV.